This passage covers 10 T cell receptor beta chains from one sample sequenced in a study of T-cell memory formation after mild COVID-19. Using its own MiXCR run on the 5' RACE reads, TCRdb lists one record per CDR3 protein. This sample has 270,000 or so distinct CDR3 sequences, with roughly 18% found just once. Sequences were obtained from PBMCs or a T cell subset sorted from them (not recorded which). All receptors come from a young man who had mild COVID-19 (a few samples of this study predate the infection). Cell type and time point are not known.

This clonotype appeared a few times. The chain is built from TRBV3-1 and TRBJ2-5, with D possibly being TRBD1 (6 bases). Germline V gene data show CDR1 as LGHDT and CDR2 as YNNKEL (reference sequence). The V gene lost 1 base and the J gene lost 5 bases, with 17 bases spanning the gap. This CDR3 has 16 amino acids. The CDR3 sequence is CASSQVQGTGRETQYF. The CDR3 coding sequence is TGTGCCAGCAGCCAAGTTCAGGGGACCGGACGGGAGACCCAGTACTTC.

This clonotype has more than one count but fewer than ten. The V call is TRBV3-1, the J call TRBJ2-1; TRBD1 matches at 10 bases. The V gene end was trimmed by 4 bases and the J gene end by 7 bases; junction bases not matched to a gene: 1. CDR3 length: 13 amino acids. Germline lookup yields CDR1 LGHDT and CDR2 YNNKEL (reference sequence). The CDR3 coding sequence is TGTGCCAGCAGCCGGGACAGGGGTAATGAGCAGTTCTTC. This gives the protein CASSRDRGNEQFF.

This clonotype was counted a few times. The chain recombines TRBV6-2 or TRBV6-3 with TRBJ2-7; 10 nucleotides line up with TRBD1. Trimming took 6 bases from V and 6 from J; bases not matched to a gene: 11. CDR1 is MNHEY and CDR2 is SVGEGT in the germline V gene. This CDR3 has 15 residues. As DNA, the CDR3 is TGTGCCAGCAGGGAACTGGGACAGGGGTCAGGCGAGCAGTACTTC. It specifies CASRELGQGSGEQYF.

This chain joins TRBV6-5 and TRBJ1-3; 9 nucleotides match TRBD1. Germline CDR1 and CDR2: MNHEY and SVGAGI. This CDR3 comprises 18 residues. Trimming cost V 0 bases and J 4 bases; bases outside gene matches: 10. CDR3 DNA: TGTGCCAGCAGTTACTCAGGTCCGGGACAGGGTTCGGGAAACACCATATATTTT. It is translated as CASSYSGPGQGSGNTIYF.

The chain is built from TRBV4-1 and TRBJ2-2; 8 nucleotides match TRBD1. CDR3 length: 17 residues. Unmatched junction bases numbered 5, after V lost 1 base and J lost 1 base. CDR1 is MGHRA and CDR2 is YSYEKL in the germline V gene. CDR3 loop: CASSQGRQGMNTGELFF. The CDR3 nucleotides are TGCGCCAGCAGCCAAGGGCGACAGGGGATGAACACCGGGGAGCTGTTTTTT.

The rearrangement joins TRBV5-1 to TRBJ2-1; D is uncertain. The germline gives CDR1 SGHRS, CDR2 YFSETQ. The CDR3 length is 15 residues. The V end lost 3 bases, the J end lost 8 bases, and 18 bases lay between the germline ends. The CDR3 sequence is CASSSNDIGSDEQFF. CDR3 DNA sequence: TGCGCCAGCAGCTCAAACGACATTGGGTCCGATGAGCAGTTCTTC.

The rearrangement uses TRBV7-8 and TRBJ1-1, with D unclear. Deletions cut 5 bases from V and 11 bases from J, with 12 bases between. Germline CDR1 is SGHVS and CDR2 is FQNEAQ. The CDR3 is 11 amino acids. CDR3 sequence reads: CASSRPPAAFF. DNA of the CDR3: TGTGCCAGCAGCCGACCCCCCGCGGCTTTCTTT.

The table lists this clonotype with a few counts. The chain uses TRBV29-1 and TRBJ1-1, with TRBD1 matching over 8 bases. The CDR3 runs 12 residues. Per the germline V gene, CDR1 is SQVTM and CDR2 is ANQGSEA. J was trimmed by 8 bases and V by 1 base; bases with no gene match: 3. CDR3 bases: TGCAGCGTTGAAGGGGACAGGTACGAAGCTTTCTTT. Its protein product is CSVEGDRYEAFF.

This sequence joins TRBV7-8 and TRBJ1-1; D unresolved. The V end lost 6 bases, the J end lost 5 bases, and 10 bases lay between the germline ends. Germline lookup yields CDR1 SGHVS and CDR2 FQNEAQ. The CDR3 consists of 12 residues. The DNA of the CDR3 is TGTGCCAGCAGGAGGAGTGGAACTGAAGCTTTCTTT. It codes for CASRRSGTEAFF. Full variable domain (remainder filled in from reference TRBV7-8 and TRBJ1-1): GAGVSQSPRYKVAKRGQDVALRCDPISGHVSLFWYQQALGQGPEFLTYFQNEAQLDKSGLPSDRFFAERPEGSVSTLKIQRTQQEDSAVYLCASRRSGTEAFFGQGTRLTVV.

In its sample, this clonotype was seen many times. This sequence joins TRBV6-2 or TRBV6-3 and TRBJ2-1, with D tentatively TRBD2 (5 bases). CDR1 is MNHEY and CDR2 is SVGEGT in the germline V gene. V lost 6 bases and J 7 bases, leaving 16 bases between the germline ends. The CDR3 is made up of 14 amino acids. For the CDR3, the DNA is TGTGCCAGCAGGGACTCTAAGGTAGGGAATGAGCAGTTCTTC. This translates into CASRDSKVGNEQFF.